These T cell receptor beta chains were read from a single sample in a study of cytomegalovirus exposure and HLA in healthy donors. Sequenced by immunoSEQ multiplex PCR; TCRdb stores in-frame clones only, minus some. The sample shows about 170,000 clones, over 65% of them seen only once. Sequences were obtained from PBMCs. The receptors derive from a female donor in good health and CMV-seronegative. The CDR3 runs from the conserved cysteine through the conserved F or W. The order of the fields is clone size, V gene, D gene, J gene, CDR3 protein, CDR3 DNA. A D gene is named only where the DNA matches it firmly. The size entry is marked missing in some rows and otherwise reads once, few, many or a size class.

clone_size: .
v_call: TRBV11-2
d_call: TRBD2
j_call: TRBJ2-5
cdr3_aa: CASSWAGGGMETQYF
cdr3_nt: TGTGCCAGCAGCTGGGCCGGGGGGGGGATGGAGACCCAGTACTTC

clone_size: .
v_call: TRBV5-4
d_call: TRBD2
j_call: TRBJ2-7
cdr3_aa: CASSLALSGPSYEQYF
cdr3_nt: TGTGCCAGCAGCTTGGCTCTTAGCGGGCCCTCCTACGAGCAGTACTTC

clone_size: .
v_call: TRBV7-9
d_call: .
j_call: TRBJ2-2
cdr3_aa: CASSLAGANTGELFF
cdr3_nt: TGTGCCAGCAGCTTAGCGGGGGCAAACACCGGGGAGCTGTTTTTT

clone_size: .
v_call: TRBV6-5
d_call: .
j_call: TRBJ2-3
cdr3_aa: CASSYLGLFTDTQYF
cdr3_nt: TGTGCCAGCAGTTACCTGGGCCTCTTCACAGATACGCAGTATTTT

clone_size: few
v_call: TRBV29-1
d_call: TRBD1
j_call: TRBJ1-1
cdr3_aa: CSARQGIEAFF
cdr3_nt: TGCAGCGCACGACAGGGAATTGAAGCTTTCTTT

clone_size: .
v_call: TRBV25-1
d_call: .
j_call: TRBJ2-2
cdr3_aa: CASSDRERELFF
cdr3_nt: TGTGCCAGCAGTGACCGGGAACGGGAGCTGTTTTTT

clone_size: few
v_call: TRBV7-6
d_call: .
j_call: TRBJ1-2
cdr3_aa: CASSLGSRQGKGGYTF
cdr3_nt: TGTGCCAGCAGCTTAGGGTCTCGGCAGGGTAAAGGGGGCTACACCTTC

clone_size: once
v_call: TRBV29-1
d_call: .
j_call: TRBJ1-2
cdr3_aa: CSVEGVNSYGYTF
cdr3_nt: TGCAGCGTTGAGGGAGTTAATAGTTATGGCTACACCTTC

clone_size: .
v_call: TRBV28
d_call: .
j_call: TRBJ1-1
cdr3_aa: CASSLTVNTEAFF
cdr3_nt: TGTGCCAGCAGTTTAACGGTGAACACTGAAGCTTTCTTT

clone_size: .
v_call: TRBV30
d_call: .
j_call: TRBJ2-7
cdr3_aa: CAWSPPRSTYEQYF
cdr3_nt: TGTGCCTGGAGTCCCCCCCGGTCGACCTACGAGCAGTACTTC

clone_size: .
v_call: TRBV5-8
d_call: .
j_call: TRBJ1-5
cdr3_aa: CASSWPLGAAQPQHF
cdr3_nt: TGTGCCAGCAGCTGGCCGCTGGGGGCGGCTCAGCCCCAGCATTTT

clone_size: .
v_call: TRBV7-2
d_call: TRBD2
j_call: TRBJ2-1
cdr3_aa: CASSLSGLAFYNEQFF
cdr3_nt: TGTGCCAGCAGCCTCTCGGGACTAGCGTTTTACAATGAGCAGTTCTTC